This T cell receptor beta chain was sequenced for a study of post-analysis software for immune sequencing data (dated by TCRdb to the mid-2010s). With respect to the entire study: Recorded disease courses included relapsing-remitting, secondary progressive and progressive-relapsing multiple sclerosis, with some patients lacking subtype annotation. A subset of samples was prepared in parallel using single-end sample barcoding, then pooled and co-amplified after Illumina adapter ligation. The multiple sclerosis patient repertoires were compared with roughly twelve previously published healthy control repertoires from donors aged about 6 to 25 years. Study-wide conclusions, independent of this receptor: The multiple sclerosis patient group was slightly younger than the control group. Significantly higher frequencies in patients than in controls were found for roughly 5 TRBV segments, including TRBV5-6, TRBV5-1 and TRBV20-1. When samples were clustered directly using the F measure, samples prepared in the same batch co-clustered strongly, which prompted a batch-effect correction. Significantly lower normalized Chao1 diversity was found in multiple sclerosis patients than in controls, suggesting substantial peripheral T-cell clonal expansion.

Libraries were prepared through PCR. These reads were obtained on an Illumina HiSeq 2500. To reduce PCR and sequencing biases, unique molecular identifiers were incorporated into the TCR beta cDNA libraries. Roughly 500,000 cDNA molecules were obtained per 1 to 10 million input T cells, so each molecule approximated one T cell. Patient libraries were prepared and sequenced with the same protocol used for the earlier healthy control dataset. Within a given batch, samples were prepared together, multiplexed and sequenced on the same HiSeq lane. The study's own analysis went as follows. MIGEC handled the raw barcoded reads, throwing out single-read molecular identifier groups before consensus assembly and CDR3 extraction. Clonotype tables were post-analysed with VDJtools, and diversity was normalized by down-sampling all datasets to the smallest sample size. To correct batch-related cross-sample contamination, repertoire overlap clustering matched CDR3 amino acid sequences but not nucleotide sequences. TCRdb passed the public sequencing reads through fastp at Q25 and MiXCR, retaining productive beta sequences. For every CDR3 protein sequence, its rows merge into one entry that carries the most common genes and DNA. The V and J calls and clone size are TCRdb's, not the authors'. This sample lists 500,000 to 600,000 distinct CDR3 sequences; around 40% were detected once. 1.7% of the sample is taken by the ten largest.

The CDR3 runs 14 amino acids, cysteine and phenylalanine included. Left in the record is the CDR3 DNA by itself, 42 bases read in frame from the first base. From V the trimming removes 3 bases and from J it removes 6 bases, while the gene matches leave 7 bases of the junction unaccounted for. Taken from the germline V gene (reference sequence), the CDR1 and CDR2 loops are SEHNR and FQNEAQ. As for this clonotype: The antigen it binds to is not known. Per-base qualities were not stored, and no clone one base away is much larger.

To demonstrate the VDJtools post-analysis software, the study profiled TCR beta repertoires from the peripheral blood of some 13 young patients with multiple sclerosis. The patients with multiple sclerosis were children and adolescents between roughly 6 and 15 years of age. Here the chain combines TRBV7-9 and TRBJ1-2, with TRBD1 identical over 7 junction bases. The TCR originated in a girl aged 5 to 17 with multiple sclerosis. Sequencing was carried out using blood. The CDR3 reads as follows: CASSFTGDLDGYTF. The sequence in DNA is TGTGCCAGCAGCTTCACAGGGGATCTAGATGGCTACACCTTC.